This passage covers 30 T cell receptor beta chains from one sample sequenced in a study of T cells in localized non-small cell lung cancer. Measured with immunoSEQ multiplex PCR; TCRdb has only the in-frame clones, and not every one. The data contain approximately 43,000 clones, 88% of them singletons. Material: peripheral blood, obtained before any cancer treatment. The receptors originated from a female donor over 55 with stage I squamous cell lung carcinoma.

This clone was found once. The rearrangement uses TRBV5-6 and TRBJ2-2; D remains ambiguous. Trimming left V 1 base short and J 6 bases short, with 4 bases between. Germline lookup yields CDR1 SGHDT and CDR2 YYEEEE. The CDR3 runs 12 residues. In nucleotides, the CDR3 is TGTGCCAGCAGCTTGCGGTCCGGGGAGCTGTTTTTT. Translation gives CASSLRSGELFF.

The gene calls are TRBV7-3 and TRBJ2-2, with TRBD1 matching over 7 bases. Germline CDR1 and CDR2: SGHTA and FQGTGA. V dropped 4 bases and J dropped 5; count of bases not matched to a gene: 7. There are 15 residues in the CDR3. The CDR3 is CASSSGTVRTGELFF. The CDR3 region has the DNA TGTGCCAGCAGCTCCGGGACAGTTAGGACCGGGGAGCTGTTTTTT.

This clone is large by share. The chain carries TRBV4-3 and TRBJ1-4, with D possibly TRBD1 on 5 matching bases. Germline CDR1 reads LGHNA; CDR2 reads YSLEER. CDR3 length: 16 amino acids. Trimming left V 2 bases short and J 0 bases short, with 10 bases between. The CDR3 here is CASSQRLGATNEKLFF. Here the CDR3 DNA reads TGCGCCAGCAGCCAACGTCTGGGGGCAACTAATGAAAAACTGTTTTTT.

The chain is built from TRBV6-5 and TRBJ1-2; a possible D gene is TRBD1 (5 bases). Germline loops: CDR1 MNHEY, CDR2 SVGAGI. CDR3 length: 14 amino acids. Trimming shortened V by 10 bases and J by 6 bases, and 21 bases separated the two germline ends. The CDR3 DNA reads TGTGCCACCTTTAAACCTGGGACGGTCGATGGCTACACCTTC. Its protein is CATFKPGTVDGYTF.

This chain uses TRBV30 with TRBJ2-2; D not resolved. V shed 0 bases and J shed 7 bases, with 12 bases lying between them. This CDR3 has 14 amino acids. Germline values: CDR1 GTSNPN, CDR2 SVGIG (reference sequence). CDR3 bases: TGTGCCTGGAGTGTATCCTCCCTTAGCGGGGAGCTGTTTTTT. The encoded protein is CAWSVSSLSGELFF.

This chain joins TRBV5-4 and TRBJ2-1; the D gene is possibly TRBD1 (5 bases). This CDR3 is built from 16 residues. Looked up from germline, CDR1 is SGHNT and CDR2 is YYREEE (reference sequence). The V gene lost 0 bases and the J gene lost 1 base, with 11 bases spanning the gap. CDR3 nucleotides: TGTGCCAGCAGCTTGGTAGGGGCTCTTTCCTACAATGAGCAGTTCTTC. Its translation is CASSLVGALSYNEQFF.

The rearrangement uses TRBV11-2 and TRBJ2-7; D might be TRBD1 (6 bases). Deletions cut 1 base from V and 4 bases from J, with 8 bases between. In germline, CDR1 is SGHAT, CDR2 FQNNGV. This CDR3 comprises 13 residues. CDR3 bases: TGTGCCAGCAGCTTAGTGCAGGGGTACGAGCAGTACTTC. It translates to CASSLVQGYEQYF.

This sequence joins TRBV7-9 and TRBJ2-1, with D perhaps TRBD2 (6 bases). The V gene lost 5 bases and the J gene lost 2 bases, with 13 bases spanning the gap. The germline CDR1 and CDR2 sequences are SEHNR and FQNEAQ (reference sequence). The CDR3 has 15 amino acids. The CDR3 nucleotides are TGTGCCAGCAGCCCGCCTAGCGTTACCTACAATGAGCAGTTCTTC. Protein product: CASSPPSVTYNEQFF.

The DNA of the CDR3 is TGTGCCAGCAGCCGCCGACTCCCTACCAAAAACATTCAGTACTTC. Residues: CASSRRLPTKNIQYF. V is TRBV28 and J is TRBJ2-4; no clear D gene. The CDR3 contains 15 residues. The germline V gene encodes CDR1 MDHEN and CDR2 SYDVKM. V shed 6 bases and J shed 2 bases, with 14 bases lying between them.

Here the CDR3 reads CASSLVLGTGENQPQHF. CDR3 nucleotide sequence: TGTGCCAGCAGCTTAGTTCTTGGGACAGGGGAGAACCAGCCCCAGCATTTT. The V call is TRBV7-9, the J call TRBJ1-5; 10 bases agree with TRBD1. This CDR3 region has 17 residues. The junction had 10 bases not matched to a gene; V was cut back by 1 base and J by 7 bases. Germline CDR1 reads SEHNR; CDR2 reads FQNEAQ (reference sequence).

This chain uses TRBV7-3 with TRBJ2-5; unclear D gene. Looked up from germline, CDR1 is SGHTA and CDR2 is FQGTGA. The V gene lost 1 base and the J gene lost 4 bases, with 13 bases spanning the gap. This CDR3 is 15 amino acids long. The DNA for the CDR3 is TGTGCCAGCAGCTTAAACCCTGGGGTGGTAGAGACCCAGTACTTC. This codes for CASSLNPGVVETQYF.

The rearrangement links TRBV21-1 to TRBJ2-1; no DNA check was done on the table's D call, TRBD2. TRBV21-1 constitutes a pseudogene. This CDR3 has 15 residues. CDR3 sequence: CASIGRRTRDNEQFF. The CDR3 bases are TGTGCCAGCATCGGTCGGAGGACTAGAGACAATGAGCAGTTCTTC.

This clone was detected only once. CDR3 coding DNA: TGTGCCAGCAGCTTAGACAGGGCTGAAGAGCAGTTCTTC. Amino acids: CASSLDRAEEQFF. The rearrangement uses TRBV5-6 and TRBJ2-1; 7 nucleotides match TRBD1. CDR1 is SGHDT, CDR2 YYEEEE, per germline. Trimming at V came to 2 bases and at J to 10 bases, leaving 6 bases not matched to a gene. CDR3 size: 13 residues.

The sample holds a few counts of this clone. The chain joins TRBV2 to TRBJ1-5; D is uncertain. This CDR3 is 12 amino acids long. V shed 8 bases and J shed 5 bases, with 10 bases lying between them. Germline CDR1 SNHLY, CDR2 FYNNEI. The DNA of the CDR3 is TGTGCCAGCGAAGGGAGCCATCAGCCCCAGCATTTT. Its protein product is CASEGSHQPQHF.

The chain couples TRBV10-1 to TRBJ1-5; D gene ambiguous. CDR3 size: 13 residues. V lost 4 bases and J 0 bases, leaving 4 bases between the germline ends. Germline CDR1 WNHNN, CDR2 SYGVQD (reference sequence). CDR3 nucleotides: TGCGCCAGCAGTGCCGCTAGCAATCAGCCCCAGCATTTT. It encodes CASSAASNQPQHF.

This chain uses TRBV6-4 with TRBJ1-1; 11 positions agree with TRBD1. CDR1 MRHNA and CDR2 SNTAGT come from the germline V gene. With V trimmed by 6 bases and J by 6 bases, 6 bases remained unmatched. There are 14 residues in the CDR3. The chain's CDR3 is CASSLGQGASEAFF. The CDR3 nucleotides are TGTGCCAGCAGCCTTGGACAGGGGGCCTCTGAAGCTTTCTTT.

The chain couples TRBV9 to TRBJ2-1; a possible D gene is TRBD1 (6 bases). The germline CDR1 and CDR2 sequences are SGDLS and YYNGEE. The CDR3 is 17 residues long. The germline V and J ends were trimmed by 4 bases and 0 bases, with 17 bases remaining between them. The CDR3 nucleotides read TGTGCCAGCAGCCCAATAAACAGGGCCAGCTCCTACAATGAGCAGTTCTTC. Translation gives CASSPINRASSYNEQFF.

V and J are TRBV27 and TRBJ1-2; 8 positions match TRBD1. The CDR3 spans 17 residues. Losses at the gene ends were 7 bases for V and 8 bases for J; bases not matched to a gene: 21. From germline, CDR1 is MNHEY and CDR2 SMNVEV (reference sequence). Written as DNA, the CDR3 is TGTGCCAGCACCCTTTTCGCCGACGGGCAGGGGGCATCGGGCTACACCTTC. It codes for CASTLFADGQGASGYTF.

The chain has TRBV4-3 and TRBJ1-2, with D possibly matching TRBD1 (5 bases). Germline CDR1 and CDR2: LGHNA and YSLEER. Trimming removed 3 bases at V and 4 bases at J, with 9 bases between. The CDR3 is 13 amino acids. The CDR3 protein is CASSHPGTYGYTF. CDR3 DNA sequence: TGCGCCAGCAGCCACCCAGGGACCTATGGCTACACCTTC.

This chain links TRBV4-1 with TRBJ2-2; 7 positions match TRBD2. V shed 1 base, J shed 1 base, and the junction held 6 bases outside the gene matches. CDR3 length: 17 residues. CDR1 and CDR2 from the germline V gene are MGHRA and YSYEKL. CDR3 sequence reads: CASSQGGTTRNTGELFF. For the CDR3, the DNA is TGCGCCAGCAGCCAAGGGGGGACTACCCGGAACACCGGGGAGCTGTTTTTT.

This clone was observed a few times. This chain connects TRBV6-5 to TRBJ2-2; 8 nucleotides line up with TRBD1. With 10 bases clipped from V and 3 bases from J, the junction kept 7 bases outside the gene matches. The CDR3 is made up of 14 amino acids. Germline CDR1 reads MNHEY; CDR2 reads SVGAGI. In DNA form, the CDR3 reads TGTGCCACTGAGGACAGGGCCGACACCGGGGAGCTGTTTTTT. It translates to CATEDRADTGELFF.

The chain recombines TRBV4-3 with TRBJ1-1; TRBD1 is a possible D gene (6 bases). The V gene's germline CDR1 is LGHNA and CDR2 YSLEER. There are 14 residues in the CDR3. Trimming left V 8 bases short and J 0 bases short, with 13 bases between. CDR3 protein: CASWAGELNTEAFF. The CDR3 coding sequence is TGCGCCAGCTGGGCAGGGGAGTTGAACACTGAAGCTTTCTTT.

This sequence joins TRBV19 and TRBJ2-5, with 7 bases aligning to TRBD1. This CDR3 contains 16 residues. CDR1 LNHDA and CDR2 SQIVND come from the germline V gene (reference sequence). Losses at the gene ends were 5 bases for V and 6 bases for J; bases not matched to a gene: 15. This CDR3 reads CASSPRQGEAIKTQYF. Written as DNA, the CDR3 is TGTGCCAGTAGTCCGAGACAGGGAGAGGCAATAAAGACCCAGTACTTC. The variable domain in full, with the rest retrieved from reference TRBV19 and TRBJ2-5, is DGGITQSPKYLFRKEGQNVTLSCEQNLNHDAMYWYRQDPGQGLRLIYYSQIVNDFQKGDIAEGYSVSREKKESFPLTVTSAQKNPTAFYLCASSPRQGEAIKTQYFGPGTRLLVL.

The rearrangement links TRBV19 to TRBJ1-1; 8 nucleotides align to TRBD1. The CDR3 spans 15 residues. The trim removed 6 bases at V and 4 bases at J, leaving 10 bases unmatched. Germline-derived CDR1 and CDR2 are LNHDA and SQIVND (reference sequence). This chain's CDR3 is CASRDTGQGSTEAFF. The CDR3 DNA sequence: TGTGCCAGTAGGGACACCGGACAGGGCAGCACTGAAGCTTTCTTT.

This chain links TRBV7-2 with TRBJ1-2, with 7 bases lining up with TRBD1. Germline CDR1 and CDR2: SGHTA and FQGNSA. V was clipped by 6 bases and J by 5 bases; unmatched bases: 15. CDR3 length equals 16 residues. In nucleotides, the CDR3 is TGTGCCAGCAGAGCCCTCCCCCGGGGGACAGAATATGGCTACACCTTC. Protein product: CASRALPRGTEYGYTF.

The J gene is TRBJ1-2, the V gene TRBV29-1; 8 bases are a match to TRBD1. Per germline, CDR1 SQVTM and CDR2 ANQGSEA. The junction had 2 bases not matched to a gene; V was cut back by 7 bases and J by 4 bases. The CDR3 runs to 11 residues. CDR3 in amino acids: CSAGTGYGYTF. CDR3 nucleotide sequence: TGCAGCGCTGGGACAGGCTATGGCTACACCTTC. Together with reference TRBV29-1 and TRBJ1-2, the CDR3 gives the full variable domain: SAVISQKPSRDICQRGTSLTIQCQVDSQVTMMFWYRQQPGQSLTLIATANQGSEATYESGFVIDKFPISRPNLTFSTLTVSNMSPEDSSIYLCSAGTGYGYTFGSGTRLTVV.

The chain is built from TRBV5-8 and TRBJ1-3; maybe TRBD1 (5 bases). Per germline, CDR1 SGHTS and CDR2 YDEGEE. The CDR3 spans 16 residues. The V and J ends lost 0 bases and 2 bases respectively, with 12 bases between them. The CDR3: CASSLVVMGPGNTIYF. DNA of the CDR3: TGTGCCAGCAGCTTGGTGGTGATGGGGCCTGGAAACACCATATATTTT.

The chain couples TRBV7-3 to TRBJ2-3; 7 bases are a match to TRBD1. The J segment lost 2 bases and the V segment lost 5 bases, leaving 4 bases of the junction unmatched. Per germline, CDR1 SGHTA and CDR2 FQGTGA. This CDR3 spans 14 amino acids. CDR3 protein: CASSTGDSTDTQYF. CDR3 DNA: TGTGCCAGCAGCACAGGGGATTCCACAGATACGCAGTATTTT. The full variable domain, its missing parts supplied by reference TRBV7-3 and TRBJ2-3, is GAGVSQTPSNKVTEKGKYVELRCDPISGHTALYWYRQSLGQGPEFLIYFQGTGAADDSGLPNDRFFAVRPEGSVSTLKIQRTERGDSAVYLCASSTGDSTDTQYFGPGTRLTVL.

V is TRBV19 and J is TRBJ2-6; perhaps TRBD2 as D (5 bases). This CDR3 region has 15 residues. V gave up 7 bases and J gave up 2 bases, with 12 bases separating them. Germline values: CDR1 LNHDA, CDR2 SQIVND (reference sequence). CDR3 coding DNA: TGTGCCAGTAAACCTACCGGGACTGGGGCCAACGTCCTGACTTTC. It codes for CASKPTGTGANVLTF.

The chain couples TRBV28 to TRBJ1-5, with a possible D match to TRBD1 (5 bases). Germline V gene sequence: CDR1 MDHEN, CDR2 SYDVKM. The CDR3 loop spans 18 amino acids. V was pared by 5 bases and J by 1 base, with 21 bases between. CDR3 DNA sequence: TGTGCCAGCAGTCCGGTAGGGGCAGGAGTCGGAAGCAATCAGCCCCAGCATTTT. It yields the protein CASSPVGAGVGSNQPQHF.